This entry is about one TCR beta chain. The antigen remains undetermined. There are 13 residues in the CDR3. The V gene's germline CDR1 is LGHNA and CDR2 YSLEER. Trimming left V 1 base short and J 8 bases short, with 11 bases between. The data stem from a study of T cell repertoires and HLA-DP antigens. About the research overall: Donor ages ranged from 18-to-29 to 60-to-69; two men, one woman. Sorted CD137+CD4+ samples averaged approximately 200 ng DNA; pre-culture CD4+ samples, 1,200 ng.

Study-wide results and limits: Against one allele, clones undetected before culture averaged approximately 36%; against the other, roughly 51%.

Amplification used primers for 54 TRBV and 13 TRBJ segments. The assay was immunoSEQ multiplex PCR, and TCRdb's table has in-frame clones only and misses some. The sample includes about 73,000 clones, roughly 75% of them seen just once. This TCR came from a man in his sixties in good health and CMV-seronegative. V gene TRBV4-3 combines with J gene TRBJ1-2; D remains unclear. Material: CD4+ T cells from PBMCs. The CDR3 loop is CASSQAEGWGYTF. The CDR3 bases are TGCGCCAGCAGCCAAGCGGAGGGTTGGGGCTACACCTTC.